The source of this T cell receptor beta chain is a study of shared clonotypes between healthy human individuals. Sorted-subset replicate PCRs used about 0.2 ug of genomic DNA. This amount corresponded to approximately 30,000 T cell genomes. Per the original methods: Filtering of immunoSEQ junctional sequences could not match full-length read filtering. The assay was immunoSEQ multiplex PCR, and TCRdb's table has in-frame clones only and misses some. V and J calls and clone size are given by that table; D and trimming were obtained from the DNA. The data contain hundreds of thousands of clones, 90% to 96% of them singletons. Donors had no recently reported acute infections or vaccinations and were HIV-negative. The donors, all of them Caucasian adults, lived in Nashville, Tennessee. The CDR3 length is 16 residues. Germline CDR1 LNHDA, CDR2 SQIVND (reference sequence). V shed 4 bases and J 0 bases; nucleotides not matched to a gene: 6.

The specimen was naive CD4+ T cells sorted from blood. Subset: CD45RA+ positively selected. This receptor was identified in a woman aged 25 to 39 in good health. The chain has TRBV19 and TRBJ1-5, with TRBD1 matching 7 bases. CDR3 bases: TGTGCCAGTAGTACCGGACAGGCCTATAGCAATCAGCCCCAGCATTTT. The encoded protein is CASSTGQAYSNQPQHF.